The present entry profiles one T cell receptor (beta chain) with its context. Its antigen remains unknown. It is likely a read error, because the conserved phenylalanine at the end of the CDR3 is missing. The V and J ends lost 8 bases and 3 bases respectively, with 10 bases between them. Germline V gives CDR1 ENHRY, CDR2 SYGVKD. CDR3 length: 13 amino acids. TCRdb re-analysed the reads in MiXCR, keeping a single row per CDR3 protein. The top ten clones hold roughly a sixth of a sample with 160,000 or so distinct CDR3 sequences, roughly a sixth of them seen once. These data come from a study of T cell repertoires in cytomegalovirus infection. Study at large: From public TCR beta signatures came an indication of both CMV infection and matching HLA type. General observations from the study: Dominating the ex vivo response were HLA-C-restricted CMV-specific TCR beta clonotypes.

This clonotype was obtained from a human donor in good health (CMV status not recorded). Some clones in this sample may be carry-over from other donors' samples. Sequences were obtained from CD8+ T cells from PBMCs. The rearrangement joins TRBV10-3 to TRBJ2-2, with D possibly TRBD1 on 6 matching bases. The CDR3 DNA sequence: TGTGCCATCTTGGGGGCGGACACCGGGGAGCTGTTTTTA. This encodes CAILGADTGELFL.